This paragraph reports one T cell receptor beta chain. TCRdb itself ran the 5' RACE reads through MiXCR, one entry per CDR3 protein. The profile shows fewer than 400,000 distinct CDR3 sequences, about 17% of them singletons. The sample comes from a study of T-cell memory formation after mild COVID-19. Study in general: Across donors, TCR clusters were largely donor specific.

This clonotype was obtained from a man aged 18 to 30 who had mild COVID-19 (a few samples of this study predate the infection). Cell type and time point are not known. The sample comprised PBMCs or a T cell subset sorted from them (not recorded which).

The CDR3 DNA reads TGTGCCTGGAGTCCTCGGACCGGTCCCTACGAGCAGTACTTC. Protein product: CAWSPRTGPYEQYF. The V and J genes are TRBV30 and TRBJ2-7; D gene uncertain. The V gene's germline CDR1 is GTSNPN and CDR2 SVGIG (reference sequence). Trimming removed 2 bases from V and 2 bases from J, with 13 bases in between. This CDR3 comprises 14 residues. The variable domain in full, with the rest retrieved from reference TRBV30 and TRBJ2-7, is SQTIHQWPATLVQPVGSPLSLECTVEGTSNPNLYWYRQAAGRGLQLLFYSVGIGQISSEVPQNLSASRPQDRQFILSSKKLLLSDSGFYLCAWSPRTGPYEQYFGPGTRLTVT.